This passage covers 10 T cell receptor beta chains from one sample sequenced in a study of T cell repertoires in cytomegalovirus infection. TCRdb processed the reads anew with MiXCR; each CDR3 protein has one entry. The sample shows about 740,000 distinct CDR3 sequences, 35% of them seen only once. The sample was PBMCs. Receptors originate from a human donor in good health (CMV status not recorded). Some clones in this sample may be carry-over from other donors' samples.

CDR3 in amino acids: CTSSLGAGTSGTYTQYF. As DNA, the CDR3 is TGTACCAGCAGCTTAGGGGCCGGGACTAGCGGGACTTATACGCAGTATTTT. V gene TRBV7-2 combines with J gene TRBJ2-3, with TRBD2 identical over 13 bases. The germline CDR1 and CDR2 sequences are SGHTA and FQGNSA. CDR3 length equals 17 residues. Losses at the gene ends were 1 base for V and 7 bases for J; bases not matched to a gene: 8.

This clonotype turned up a few times. The genes are TRBV7-6 and TRBJ1-4, with unresolved D. Germline CDR1 reads SGHVS; CDR2 reads FNYEAQ. Trimming took 4 bases from V and 8 from J, leaving 20 bases between them. CDR3 size: 16 residues. DNA for the CDR3: TGTGCCAGCAGCTCACTAGGGCGGGCCACGGAAGAAAAACTGTTTTTT. This gives the protein CASSSLGRATEEKLFF.

The chain uses TRBV28 and TRBJ2-1; 12 nucleotides agree with TRBD2. With V trimmed by 5 bases and J by 3 bases, 5 bases remained unmatched. The germline gives CDR1 MDHEN, CDR2 SYDVKM. CDR3 length: 16 residues. The CDR3 sequence is CASSRGLAGDYNEQFF. Written as DNA, the CDR3 is TGTGCCAGCAGTAGGGGACTAGCGGGCGACTACAATGAGCAGTTCTTC.

V is TRBV28 and J is TRBJ2-5; 12 positions agree with TRBD2. The CDR3 has 17 residues. Looked up from germline, CDR1 is MDHEN and CDR2 is SYDVKM. V shed 4 bases, J shed 3 bases, and the junction held 9 bases outside the gene matches. CDR3 protein: CASSWGWTSGKKETQYF. The DNA of the CDR3 is TGTGCCAGCAGTTGGGGATGGACTAGCGGGAAGAAAGAGACCCAGTACTTC.

Only a few counts were recorded for this clonotype. The J gene is TRBJ2-2, the V gene TRBV6-4; 10 bases fit TRBD2. V dropped 7 bases and J dropped 3; count of bases not matched to a gene: 5. The CDR3 extends over 15 amino acids. Per the germline V gene, CDR1 is MRHNA and CDR2 is SNTAGT. The CDR3 sequence: CASTRTSGYTGELFF. DNA for the CDR3: TGTGCCAGCACTCGGACTAGCGGTTACACCGGGGAGCTGTTTTTT.

This clonotype has more than one count but fewer than ten. V and J are TRBV15 and TRBJ2-1; 13 positions agree with TRBD2. Germline V lookup: CDR1 LNHNV, CDR2 YYDKDF (reference sequence). Trimming removed 2 bases from V and 7 bases from J; junction bases left unmatched: 20. The CDR3 is 21 residues long. The CDR3 nucleotides are TGTGCCACCAGCAGAATCCTAATCTCCCGGACTAGCGGGAGCCAGAGGAATGAGCAGTTCTTC. This encodes CATSRILISRTSGSQRNEQFF.

The chain is built from TRBV4-1 and TRBJ2-5, with a weak D call TRBD2 (5 bases). CDR1 is MGHRA and CDR2 is YSYEKL in the germline V gene. This CDR3 comprises 16 residues. With 1 base removed from V and 5 bases from J, the gap between germline ends came to 17 bases. CDR3 residues: CASSQGSSLGGETQYF. The CDR3 region has the DNA TGCGCCAGCAGCCAAGGTAGTAGCCTCGGCGGGGAGACCCAGTACTTC.

The rearrangement joins TRBV18 to TRBJ1-6; D uncertain. Germline CDR1 and CDR2: KGHSH and LQKENI. Trimming stripped 1 base from V and 7 bases from J, with 14 bases between. CDR3 size: 16 residues. The CDR3 bases are TGTGCCAGCTCACCACTCCAGACGAGCTTAAATTCACCCCTCCACTTT. It codes for CASSPLQTSLNSPLHF.

The rearrangement joins TRBV12-5 to TRBJ1-1; D not certain. The CDR3 is 14 residues long. Germline V CDR1 and CDR2: LGHNT, FRNRAP. V was shortened by 1 base and J by 1 base, with 7 bases between the two germline ends. As DNA, the CDR3 is TGTGCTAGTGGTTTGGGAAACGAGAACACTGAAGCTTTCTTT. Encoded protein: CASGLGNENTEAFF. The variable domain in full, completed from reference TRBV12-5 and TRBJ1-1, reads DARVTQTPRHKVTEMGQEVTMRCQPILGHNTVFWYRQTMMQGLELLAYFRNRAPLDDSGMPKDRFSAEMPDATLATLKIQPSEPRDSAVYFCASGLGNENTEAFFGQGTRLTVV.

This clonotype was counted many times. The chain has TRBV19 and TRBJ1-3; possibly TRBD1 for D (6 bases). CDR3 length: 15 amino acids. Germline CDR1 and CDR2: LNHDA and SQIVND (reference sequence). The ends were cut back, 6 bases at V and 2 bases at J, with 14 bases in the middle. CDR3 in amino acids: CASRRTGSAGNTIYF. In DNA form, the CDR3 reads TGTGCCAGTAGACGAACAGGGAGCGCTGGAAACACCATATATTTT. The whole variable domain, remainder taken from reference TRBV19 and TRBJ1-3, is DGGITQSPKYLFRKEGQNVTLSCEQNLNHDAMYWYRQDPGQGLRLIYYSQIVNDFQKGDIAEGYSVSREKKESFPLTVTSAQKNPTAFYLCASRRTGSAGNTIYFGEGSWLTVV.